Each of the 28 T cell receptor beta chains below was sequenced from the same sample in a study of blood T cells in healthy people across ages. Alongside a J-beta primer mix, a sample-barcoded 5' primer served in a second PCR lasting about 7 to 12 cycles. TCRdb reanalysed the 5' RACE reads using MiXCR and keeps one entry per CDR3 protein. The table lists hundreds of thousands of distinct CDR3 sequences, 20% to 25% of them singletons, with 9.4% in the top ten. This sample also belongs to another study, concerning T cells of mothers and their children.

Sequenced sample: blood. All receptors come from a boy between 10 and 17 years old in good health.

The chain links TRBV28 to TRBJ2-3; D may be TRBD1 or TRBD2 (6 bases each). V was trimmed by 6 bases and J by 8 bases, leaving 15 bases between them. CDR1 is MDHEN and CDR2 is SYDVKM in the germline V gene. The CDR3 has 13 amino acids. The CDR3 nucleotides are TGTGCCAGCAGCGAGACGGGGGCAGGTACGCAGTATTTT. Its protein product is CASSETGAGTQYF.

The V call is TRBV25-1, the J call TRBJ2-2, with D perhaps matching TRBD1 (6 bases). Germline CDR1 and CDR2: MGHDK and SYGVNS. V dropped 3 bases and J dropped 7 bases, with 9 bases sitting between them. CDR3 length equals 13 residues. Here the CDR3 reads CASSELDSGELFF. For the CDR3, the DNA is TGTGCCAGCAGTGAGTTGGACAGCGGGGAGCTGTTTTTT.

The chain joins TRBV4-1 to TRBJ2-1; TRBD2 matches 7 bases. The germline gives CDR1 MGHRA, CDR2 YSYEKL. J gave up 5 bases and V 0 bases, and 7 bases lay outside the gene matches. The CDR3 runs 16 residues. The CDR3, as DNA: TGCGCCAGCAGCCAAGATGAGGCTAGCGGTAACAATGAGCAGTTCTTC. Translation: CASSQDEASGNNEQFF.

The chain joins TRBV7-3 to TRBJ2-1, with 9 bases lining up with TRBD2. This CDR3 spans 15 amino acids. V dropped 2 bases and J dropped 7; count of bases not matched to a gene: 6. The germline V gene has CDR1 SGHTA and CDR2 FQGTGA. The CDR3 nucleotides read TGTGCCAGCAGCTTAGGGCGGGAGGGCCGGAATGAGCAGTTCTTC. Amino acids: CASSLGREGRNEQFF. The full variable domain, its missing parts supplied by reference TRBV7-3 and TRBJ2-1, is GAGVSQTPSNKVTEKGKYVELRCDPISGHTALYWYRQSLGQGPEFLIYFQGTGAADDSGLPNDRFFAVRPEGSVSTLKIQRTERGDSAVYLCASSLGREGRNEQFFGPGTRLTVL.

This clonotype was recorded a few times. The genes are TRBV25-1 and TRBJ2-5, with 12 bases matching TRBD2. The J call may be faulty, since TRBJ2-1 better matches the DNA end. CDR1 and CDR2 from the germline V gene are MGHDK and SYGVNS. The CDR3 has 19 residues. CDR3 amino acids: CASSEYFSTSGSSDNEQFF. As DNA, the CDR3 is TGTGCCAGCAGTGAATATTTCTCGACTAGCGGGAGTTCCGACAATGAGCAGTTCTTC.

The chain joins TRBV4-1 to TRBJ2-7; weak D call: TRBD2 (6 bases). The length of the CDR3 is 16 residues. Looked up from germline, CDR1 is MGHRA and CDR2 is YSYEKL. Trimming took off 1 base at V and 4 bases at J, with 17 bases between the two ends. The CDR3 region has the DNA TGCGCCAGCAGCCAAGTTGGACTTGGAGGGGATTACGAGCAGTACTTC. Translating it yields CASSQVGLGGDYEQYF.

V usage is TRBV9 and J usage is TRBJ2-1, with 8 nucleotides matching TRBD2. Per germline, CDR1 SGDLS and CDR2 YYNGEE. V lost 0 bases, J lost 7 bases, and 6 bases stayed unmatched. CDR3 size: 15 residues. The CDR3 DNA is TGTGCCAGCAGCGTAGCCACGGGAGGGCCTAATGAGCAGTTCTTC. Encoded protein: CASSVATGGPNEQFF.

The chain recombines TRBV5-1 with TRBJ2-5; a possible D gene is TRBD2 (5 bases). Trimming took off 3 bases at V and 5 bases at J, with 11 bases between the two ends. CDR1 and CDR2 (germline): SGHRS, YFSETQ. CDR3 length: 13 residues. The CDR3 reads CASSSASGETQYF. In nucleotides, the CDR3 is TGCGCCAGCAGCTCGGCCTCGGGGGAGACCCAGTACTTC.

This clonotype was seen a few times. This chain connects TRBV6-2 or TRBV6-3 to TRBJ2-7, with D tentatively TRBD2 (6 bases). Germline V CDR1 and CDR2: MNHEY, SVGEGT. The CDR3 loop spans 15 amino acids. V dropped 3 bases and J dropped 3 bases, with 15 bases sitting between them. CDR3 region: CASSYPAGGFYEQYF. In DNA, the CDR3 is TGTGCCAGCAGTTATCCGGCAGGAGGGTTCTACGAGCAGTACTTC.

The J gene is TRBJ2-1, the V gene TRBV6-5; D tentatively reads TRBD1 or TRBD2 (5 bases each). The J call is in doubt because the DNA end fits TRBJ2-5 better. This CDR3 spans 14 amino acids. The germline CDR1 and CDR2 sequences are MNHEY and SVGAGI. CDR3 nucleotide sequence: TGTGCCAGCAGTCGGGGTAGGGGTAGCGAGACCCAGTACTTC. Its protein product is CASSRGRGSETQYF.

The chain employs TRBV12-3 or TRBV12-4 and TRBJ2-5, with TRBD2 as a possible D gene (5 bases). CDR3 length: 13 amino acids. The germline V and J ends were trimmed by 5 bases and 1 base, with 8 bases remaining between them. CDR3 nucleotide sequence: TGTGCCAGCAGTACACTAGTCCAAGAGACCCAGTACTTC. Protein sequence: CASSTLVQETQYF.

V is TRBV20-1 and J is TRBJ2-3, with D perhaps TRBD2 (7 bases). CDR1 DFQATT and CDR2 SNEGSKA come from the germline V gene (reference sequence). There are 16 residues in the CDR3. V was pared by 6 bases and J by 0 bases, with 19 bases between. The CDR3 DNA follows: TGCAGTGCCCTAGGGGGGGGCTCGTATAGCACAGATACGCAGTATTTT. This codes for CSALGGGSYSTDTQYF.

As concerns this clonotype: One junction end disagrees with the germline gene, perhaps due to a read error. The chain links TRBV20-1 to TRBJ2-6; TRBD1 or TRBD2 may be the D gene (5 bases each). This CDR3 has 13 amino acids. Germline CDR1 DFQATT, CDR2 SNEGSKA (reference sequence). The CDR3 DNA sequence: TGCAGTGCTAGTCCAGGGACCTACAACGTCCCGACTTTC. It codes for CSASPGTYNVPTF.

Only a few counts were recorded for this clonotype. The J gene is TRBJ2-1, the V gene TRBV28, with a tentative D call TRBD2 (6 bases). V shed 6 bases and J shed 4 bases, with 16 bases lying between them. CDR3 length: 15 amino acids. Germline assignment: CDR1 MDHEN and CDR2 SYDVKM. In nucleotides, the CDR3 is TGTGCCAGCAGCAACCCCGGAGGGCCGTACAATGAGCAGTTCTTC. It specifies CASSNPGGPYNEQFF.

V and J are TRBV25-1 and TRBJ2-5; D possibly uses TRBD1 or TRBD2 (5 bases each). V was shortened by 4 bases and J by 1 base, with 13 bases between the two germline ends. CDR1 and CDR2 (germline): MGHDK, SYGVNS. This CDR3 is built from 15 residues. The CDR3 nucleotides are TGTGCCAGCAGTGTCCCCGGGGCAGCCCAAGAGACCCAGTACTTC. Residues: CASSVPGAAQETQYF.

Many counts were recorded for this clonotype. V and J are TRBV10-1 and TRBJ2-7; TRBD1 agrees at 7 bases. Germline V lookup: CDR1 WNHNN, CDR2 SYGVQD (reference sequence). There are 13 residues in the CDR3. Trimming cost V 4 bases and J 5 bases; bases outside gene matches: 5. CDR3 DNA sequence: TGCGCCAGCAGTGTCGGACAGGTAGACGAGCAGTACTTC. It specifies CASSVGQVDEQYF.

The chain couples TRBV27 to TRBJ2-5; D is unclear. The DNA end is more similar to TRBJ2-1, so the J call may be wrong. This CDR3 region has 11 residues. Germline-derived CDR1 and CDR2 are MNHEY and SMNVEV (reference sequence). CDR3 nucleotide sequence: TGTGCCAGGGATCGTTACAATGAGCAGTTCTTC. It encodes CARDRYNEQFF.

The rearrangement joins TRBV20-1 to TRBJ2-5; D is unclear. Trimming pared 6 bases from V and 4 bases from J, leaving 18 bases between. The germline CDR1 and CDR2 sequences are DFQATT and SNEGSKA (reference sequence). This CDR3 has 14 residues. This CDR3 is CSAPVGGTRETQYF. CDR3 nucleotide sequence: TGCAGTGCCCCGGTTGGCGGTACTCGAGAGACCCAGTACTTC.

V is TRBV2 and J is TRBJ2-1; 9 bases are shared with TRBD2. With 5 bases clipped from V and 14 bases from J, the junction kept 4 bases outside the gene matches. The CDR3 length is 11 residues. Per germline, CDR1 SNHLY and CDR2 FYNNEI. The CDR3 bases are TGTGCCAGCAGTCTTAGCGGGGGTAAGTTCTTC. This translates into CASSLSGGKFF.

The chain recombines TRBV20-1 with TRBJ2-1; 7 positions agree with TRBD1. The V segment lost 4 bases and the J segment 0 bases; nucleotides outside the gene matches: 3. CDR1 is DFQATT, CDR2 SNEGSKA, per germline (reference sequence). The CDR3 contains 14 residues. The DNA for the CDR3 is TGCAGTGCTAAAGGACAGGTCTCCTACAATGAGCAGTTCTTC. This gives the protein CSAKGQVSYNEQFF.

The J gene is TRBJ2-6, the V gene TRBV20-1; a possible D gene is TRBD1 (6 bases). Deletions cut 0 bases from V and 4 bases from J, with 13 bases between. The CDR3 contains 16 residues. Looked up from germline, CDR1 is DFQATT and CDR2 is SNEGSKA (reference sequence). For the CDR3, the DNA is TGCAGTGCTAGAGATGACAGGATAGGAGGGGCCAACGTCCTGACTTTC. It encodes CSARDDRIGGANVLTF.

The chain employs TRBV29-1 and TRBJ1-4; no clear D gene. Trimming took off 3 bases at V and 5 bases at J, with 10 bases between the two ends. Looked up from germline, CDR1 is SQVTM and CDR2 is ANQGSEA. This CDR3 has 13 amino acids. The DNA of the CDR3 is TGCAGCGTTGAGAGTAGCAGGAATGAAAAACTGTTTTTT. Translated: CSVESSRNEKLFF.

This rearrangement joins TRBV5-1 to TRBJ2-3; D possibly corresponds to TRBD2 (5 bases). Trimming removed 0 bases from V and 2 bases from J, with 10 bases in between. The CDR3 consists of 15 residues. Germline CDR1 reads SGHRS; CDR2 reads YFSETQ. Here the CDR3 DNA reads TGCGCCAGCAGCTTGGCGGCTAGCCACACAGATACGCAGTATTTT. Residues: CASSLAASHTDTQYF.

V gene TRBV24-1 combines with J gene TRBJ1-2; possibly TRBD1 for D (5 bases). This CDR3 spans 14 amino acids. The V gene's germline CDR1 is KGHDR and CDR2 SFDVKD. Trimming stripped 3 bases from V and 3 bases from J, with 10 bases between. The CDR3 bases are TGTGCCACCAGTGATGTGACAGTCGACTATGGCTACACCTTC. Protein: CATSDVTVDYGYTF.

This chain links TRBV6-6 with TRBJ1-2; 7 positions match TRBD1. The CDR3 length is 14 residues. In germline, CDR1 is MNHNY, CDR2 SVGAGI (reference sequence). Losses at the gene ends were 3 bases for V and 6 bases for J; bases not matched to a gene: 7. The CDR3 nucleotides are TGTGCCAGCAGTTATCCGACCGACAGGGATGGCTACACCTTC. Translated, it gives CASSYPTDRDGYTF.

This clonotype was observed a handful of times. The genes are TRBV6-5 and TRBJ2-1, with D possibly called TRBD1 or TRBD2 (5 bases each). The germline V gene encodes CDR1 MNHEY and CDR2 SVGAGI. The CDR3 is 18 amino acids. V shed 0 bases and J shed 4 bases, with 19 bases lying between them. For the CDR3, the DNA is TGTGCCAGCAGTTACTCGTATCAGGGTAGAGGAGGATACAATGAGCAGTTCTTC. This encodes CASSYSYQGRGGYNEQFF.

The chain links TRBV5-6 to TRBJ1-1, with 8 bases aligning to TRBD1. V was pared by 0 bases and J by 1 base, with 2 bases of the junction left unmatched. The CDR3 covers 15 residues. Germline lookup yields CDR1 SGHDT and CDR2 YYEEEE. CDR3 DNA sequence: TGTGCCAGCAGCTTGGGAGACAGGGGGAACACTGAAGCTTTCTTT. Translating gives CASSLGDRGNTEAFF.

This clonotype was counted between two and nine times. The chain uses TRBV11-3 and TRBJ2-5; 10 bases are a match to TRBD1. J gave up 2 bases and V 5 bases, and 5 bases lay outside the gene matches. The CDR3 runs to 15 residues. Looked up from germline, CDR1 is SGHNT and CDR2 is YENEEA. The CDR3 DNA sequence: TGTGCCAGCAGCAGAGGGACAGGGGAACAAGAGACCCAGTACTTC. Its translation: CASSRGTGEQETQYF.